The subject of this entry is one TCR beta chain. Only a few counts were recorded for this clonotype. What this receptor recognizes is not known. One base away there is no much larger clone; base qualities are not given. CDR1 LGHDT and CDR2 YNNKEL were looked up in the germline V gene (reference sequence). Measured from the cysteine to the phenylalanine, the CDR3 is 15 residues long. Only CDR3 DNA is held: 45 bases, read in frame from base 1. Unmatched junction bases come to 10, with V trimmed by 3 bases and J by 9 bases. The library was built by means of RACE. The instrument was a NextSeq 500. During library preparation, unique molecular identifiers were attached to individual cDNA molecules so that TCRs could be counted quantitatively and reproducibly. Each blood RNA sample was used to sequence both TCR alpha and TCR beta chains. On the authors' methods: Samples had a median of about 96,000 TCRs, with a range from about 23,224 to 700,000. The Decombinator software suite was used to annotate the V, J and CDR3 of the TCR reads. For PS versus PT1 abundance plots, all samples were subsampled to the same number of TCRs (28,000). Expanded TCRs were defined as absent before sensitization and observed at least eight times at the 2-week time point. Using fastp at Q25 and MiXCR, TCRdb reprocessed the public reads and kept productive beta chains. Rows matching on CDR3 protein sequence are summarized as one entry with the most common DNA and genes. The V and J calls, along with clone size, are taken from TCRdb and not from the paper's own processing. This sample lists under 200,000 distinct CDR3 sequences; about 14% were detected once. The ten top clones hold about 1.8% of the sample.

The data belong to a study of human T cells and chemical hapten exposure (dated by TCRdb to 2020 to 2022). About the study as a whole: For sensitization, 2% DPC in acetone was applied to a roughly 2 cm by roughly 2 cm area of upper inner arm skin. Weekly therapeutic DPC doses were additionally applied to the scalp of patients throughout the roughly 26-week study period. Patch tests used Finn chambers with 0.01% DPC on the upper back, scored after 6 days by International Contact Dermatitis Research Group standards. The mostly female patient cohort included alopecia areata with under or over 50% scalp involvement, alopecia totalis and alopecia universalis. The libraries were sequenced as a pool, and the TCR yield per sample differed mostly because of small variations in library volumes within the pool. The study tracked peripheral blood TCR repertoire changes in vivo during primary and secondary sensitization to the hapten diphenylcyclopropenone (DPC) in alopecia patients. Patient blood was sampled pre-sensitization (week 0) and at 2, 6 and about 24 weeks after DPC sensitization. Under 30 alopecia patients gave blood for TCR sequencing at one to four time points (pre-sensitization, 2, 6 and 24 weeks).

Paper-wide results and their limitations: Patch test score correlated positively with the number of PT1 expanded TCRs, reaching significance at thresholds 8, 16 and 32 but not at 4. Significantly more large CDR3 similarity clusters were formed by expanded TCRs than by pre-sensitization or healthy control sets, consistent with antigen-driven responses. After repeated subsampling, changes were observed in the strength of the expansion versus patch-test correlation and in the threshold at which the correlation became significant. All patients had alopecia, a presumed autoimmune disease, so their immune response might differ from that of healthy individuals. DPC sensitization did not change the number of TCRs with a frequency above 1 in 1000, and there was no evidence of changes in global repertoire structure.

The time point label, read with the paper, signifies: patch test 1, 2 weeks after DPC sensitization. Taken with the paper, the label for treatment or condition translates to: therapeutic diphenylcyclopropenone sensitization with weekly scalp DPC. Blood at each patch-test visit was drawn before the patch test was applied. To be eligible, patients had to be aged 18 to 70, diagnosed with alopecia and judged suitable for DPC therapy, while pregnant patients were excluded. Total RNA was extracted from unfractionated whole blood collected in Tempus Blood RNA tubes. Specimen: whole blood, collected in connection with sensitization to the hapten diphenylcyclopropenone (DPC). The TCR comes from a woman aged 30 to 39 with alopecia areata. Some clones in this sample may be carry-over from other donors' samples. The chain joins TRBV3-1 to TRBJ2-4, with TRBD1 identical over 8 junction bases. The DNA sequence is TGTGCCAGCAGCCAGGGCAGGACAGGGTGGGGCATTCAGTACTTC. Its protein product is CASSQGRTGWGIQYF.